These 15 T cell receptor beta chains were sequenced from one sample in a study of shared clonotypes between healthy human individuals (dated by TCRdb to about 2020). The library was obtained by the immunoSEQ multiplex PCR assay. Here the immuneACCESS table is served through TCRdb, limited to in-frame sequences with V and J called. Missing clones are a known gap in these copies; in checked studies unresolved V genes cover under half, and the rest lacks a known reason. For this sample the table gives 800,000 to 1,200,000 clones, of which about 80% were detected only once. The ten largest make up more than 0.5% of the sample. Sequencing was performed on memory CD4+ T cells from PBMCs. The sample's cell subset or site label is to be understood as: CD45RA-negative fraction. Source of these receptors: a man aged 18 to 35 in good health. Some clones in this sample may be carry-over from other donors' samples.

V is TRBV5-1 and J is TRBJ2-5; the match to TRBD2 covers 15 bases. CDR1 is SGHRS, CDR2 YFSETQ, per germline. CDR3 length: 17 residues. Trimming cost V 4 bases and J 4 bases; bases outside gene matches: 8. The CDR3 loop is CASSLGLAGGGGETQYF. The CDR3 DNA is TGCGCCAGCAGCCTGGGACTAGCGGGAGGAGGGGGAGAGACCCAGTACTTC.

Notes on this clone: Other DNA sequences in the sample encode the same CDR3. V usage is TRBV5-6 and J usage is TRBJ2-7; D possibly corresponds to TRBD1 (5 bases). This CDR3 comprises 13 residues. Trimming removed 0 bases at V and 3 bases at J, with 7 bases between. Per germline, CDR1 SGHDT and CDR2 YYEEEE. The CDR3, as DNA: TGTGCCAGCAGCTTGGGACAGAACTACGAGCAGTACTTC. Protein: CASSLGQNYEQYF.

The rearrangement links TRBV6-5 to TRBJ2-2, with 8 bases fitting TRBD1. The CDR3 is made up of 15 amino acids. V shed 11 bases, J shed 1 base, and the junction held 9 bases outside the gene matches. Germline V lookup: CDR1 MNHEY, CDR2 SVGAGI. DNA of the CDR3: TGTGCCGCCCAAAGGACAGGGCAGAACACCGGGGAGCTGTTTTTT. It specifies CAAQRTGQNTGELFF.

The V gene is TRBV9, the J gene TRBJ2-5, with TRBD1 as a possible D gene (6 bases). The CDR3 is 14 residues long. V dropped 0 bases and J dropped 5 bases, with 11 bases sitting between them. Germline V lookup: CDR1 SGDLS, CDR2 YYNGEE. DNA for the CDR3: TGTGCCAGCAGCGTAGGGCAGGGGCTTGAGACCCAGTACTTC. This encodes CASSVGQGLETQYF.

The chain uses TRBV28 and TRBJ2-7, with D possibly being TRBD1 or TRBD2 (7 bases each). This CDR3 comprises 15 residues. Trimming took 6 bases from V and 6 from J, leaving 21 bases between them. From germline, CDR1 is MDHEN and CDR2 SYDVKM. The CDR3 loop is CASRGGGGANGEQYF. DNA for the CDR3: TGTGCCAGCAGGGGGGGAGGGGGCGCGAATGGCGAGCAGTACTTC.

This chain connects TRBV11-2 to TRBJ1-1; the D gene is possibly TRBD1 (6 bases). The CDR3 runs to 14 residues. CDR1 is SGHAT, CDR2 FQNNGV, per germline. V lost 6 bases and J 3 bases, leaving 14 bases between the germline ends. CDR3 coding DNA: TGTGCCAGCAGAAACAGGGTGGTTGACACTGAAGCTTTCTTT. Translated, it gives CASRNRVVDTEAFF. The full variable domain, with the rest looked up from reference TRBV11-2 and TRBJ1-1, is EAGVAQSPRYKIIEKRQSVAFWCNPISGHATLYWYQQILGQGPKLLIQFQNNGVVDDSQLPKDRFSAERLKGVDSTLKIQPAKLEDSAVYLCASRNRVVDTEAFFGQGTRLTVV.

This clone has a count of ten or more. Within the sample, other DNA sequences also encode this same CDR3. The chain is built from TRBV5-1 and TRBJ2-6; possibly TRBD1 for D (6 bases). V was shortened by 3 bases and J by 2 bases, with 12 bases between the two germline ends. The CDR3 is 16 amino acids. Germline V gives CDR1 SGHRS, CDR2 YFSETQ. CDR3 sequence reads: CASSSQGVAGANVLTF. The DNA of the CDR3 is TGCGCCAGCAGCTCACAGGGTGTTGCTGGGGCCAACGTCCTGACTTTC.

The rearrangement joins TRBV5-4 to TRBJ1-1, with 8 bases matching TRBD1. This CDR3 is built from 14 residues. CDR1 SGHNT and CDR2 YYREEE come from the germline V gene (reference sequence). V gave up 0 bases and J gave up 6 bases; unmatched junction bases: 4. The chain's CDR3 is CASSLAGGRAEAFF. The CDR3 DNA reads TGTGCCAGCAGCTTGGCAGGGGGCCGAGCTGAAGCTTTCTTT.

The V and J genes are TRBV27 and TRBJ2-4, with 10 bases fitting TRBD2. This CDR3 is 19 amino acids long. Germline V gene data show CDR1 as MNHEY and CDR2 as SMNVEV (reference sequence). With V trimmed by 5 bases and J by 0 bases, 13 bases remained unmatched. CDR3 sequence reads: CASSPRSGLATLAKNIQYF. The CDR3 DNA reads TGTGCCAGCAGTCCCCGCTCGGGACTAGCGACGCTAGCCAAAAACATTCAGTACTTC.

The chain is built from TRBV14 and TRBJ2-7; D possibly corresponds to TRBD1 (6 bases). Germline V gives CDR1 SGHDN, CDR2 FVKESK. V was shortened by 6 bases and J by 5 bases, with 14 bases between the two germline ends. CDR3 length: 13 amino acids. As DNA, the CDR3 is TGTGCCAGCAGTCACCTCACAGGGAACGAGCAGTACTTC. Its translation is CASSHLTGNEQYF.

CDR3: CASSTPGQGSGELFF. DNA for the CDR3: TGTGCCAGCAGCACCCCGGGGCAGGGGTCCGGGGAGCTGTTTTTT. The chain is built from TRBV7-9 and TRBJ2-2; possible D gene TRBD1, 6 bases. The CDR3 consists of 15 residues. The germline V gene encodes CDR1 SEHNR and CDR2 FQNEAQ (reference sequence). Trimming took 5 bases from V and 6 from J, leaving 16 bases between them. Combining the CDR3 with reference TRBV7-9 and TRBJ2-2 gives the whole variable domain DTGVSQNPRHKITKRGQNVTFRCDPISEHNRLYWYRQTLGQGPEFLTYFQNEAQLEKSRLLSDRFSAERPKGSFSTLEIQRTEQGDSAMYLCASSTPGQGSGELFFGEGSRLTVL.

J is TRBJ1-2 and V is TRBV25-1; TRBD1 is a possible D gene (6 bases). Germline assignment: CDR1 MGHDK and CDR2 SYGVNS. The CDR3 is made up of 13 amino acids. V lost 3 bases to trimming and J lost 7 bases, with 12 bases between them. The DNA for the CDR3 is TGTGCCAGCAGTGACCCCTACAGGGCTGGCTACACCTTC. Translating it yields CASSDPYRAGYTF.

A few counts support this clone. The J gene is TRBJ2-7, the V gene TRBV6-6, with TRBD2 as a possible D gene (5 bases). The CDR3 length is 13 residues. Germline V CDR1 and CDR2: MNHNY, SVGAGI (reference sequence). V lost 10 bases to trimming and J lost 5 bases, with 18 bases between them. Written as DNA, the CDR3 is TGTGCCACAGCCATTTCCGGGGTAGACGAGCAGTACTTC. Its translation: CATAISGVDEQYF.

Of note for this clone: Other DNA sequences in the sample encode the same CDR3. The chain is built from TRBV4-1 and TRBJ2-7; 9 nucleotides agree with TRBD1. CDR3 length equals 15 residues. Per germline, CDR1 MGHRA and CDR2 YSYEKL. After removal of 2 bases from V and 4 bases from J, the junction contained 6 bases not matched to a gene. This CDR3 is CASSQPGQGVYEQYF. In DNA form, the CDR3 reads TGCGCCAGCAGCCAACCGGGACAGGGTGTATACGAGCAGTACTTC.

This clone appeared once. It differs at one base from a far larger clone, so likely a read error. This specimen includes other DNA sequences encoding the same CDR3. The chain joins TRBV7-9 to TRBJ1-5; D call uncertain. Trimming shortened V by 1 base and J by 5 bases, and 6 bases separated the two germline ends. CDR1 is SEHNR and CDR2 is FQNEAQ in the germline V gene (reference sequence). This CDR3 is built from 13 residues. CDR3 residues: CASSLEVDQPQHF. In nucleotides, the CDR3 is TGTGCCAGCAGCTTAGAGGTGGATCAGCCCCAGCATTTT. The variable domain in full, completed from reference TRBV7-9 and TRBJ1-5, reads DTGVSQNPRHKITKRGQNVTFRCDPISEHNRLYWYRQTLGQGPEFLTYFQNEAQLEKSRLLSDRFSAERPKGSFSTLEIQRTEQGDSAMYLCASSLEVDQPQHFGDGTRLSIL.